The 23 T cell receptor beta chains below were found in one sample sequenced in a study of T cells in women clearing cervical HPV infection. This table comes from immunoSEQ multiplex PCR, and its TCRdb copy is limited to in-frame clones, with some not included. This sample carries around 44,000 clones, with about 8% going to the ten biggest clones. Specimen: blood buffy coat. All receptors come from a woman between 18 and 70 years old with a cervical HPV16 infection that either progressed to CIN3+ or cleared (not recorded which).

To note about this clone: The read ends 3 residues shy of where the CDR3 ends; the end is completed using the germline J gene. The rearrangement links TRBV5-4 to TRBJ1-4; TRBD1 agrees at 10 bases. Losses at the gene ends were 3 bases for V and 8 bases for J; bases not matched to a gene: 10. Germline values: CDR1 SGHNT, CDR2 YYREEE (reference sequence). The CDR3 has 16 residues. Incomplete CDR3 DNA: TGTGCCAGCAGCTCCGAAGGGACAGGGGTCTGGGAAAAA. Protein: CASSSEGTGVWEK. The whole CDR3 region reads CASSSEGTGVWEKLFF.

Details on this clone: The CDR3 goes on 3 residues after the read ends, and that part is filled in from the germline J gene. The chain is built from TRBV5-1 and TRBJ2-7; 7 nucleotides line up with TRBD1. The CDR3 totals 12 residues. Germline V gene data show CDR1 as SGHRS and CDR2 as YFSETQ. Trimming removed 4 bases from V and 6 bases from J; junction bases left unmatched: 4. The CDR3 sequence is CASSVYRGEQYF. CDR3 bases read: TGCGCCAGCAGCGTGTACAGGGGCGAG.

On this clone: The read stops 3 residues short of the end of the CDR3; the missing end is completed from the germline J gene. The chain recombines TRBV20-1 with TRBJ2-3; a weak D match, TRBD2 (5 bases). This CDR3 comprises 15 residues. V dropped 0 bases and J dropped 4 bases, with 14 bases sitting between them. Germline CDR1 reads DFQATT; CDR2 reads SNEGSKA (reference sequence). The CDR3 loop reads CSARDPSGPADTQYF. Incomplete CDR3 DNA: TGCAGTGCTAGAGATCCCAGCGGTCCGGCAGATACG.

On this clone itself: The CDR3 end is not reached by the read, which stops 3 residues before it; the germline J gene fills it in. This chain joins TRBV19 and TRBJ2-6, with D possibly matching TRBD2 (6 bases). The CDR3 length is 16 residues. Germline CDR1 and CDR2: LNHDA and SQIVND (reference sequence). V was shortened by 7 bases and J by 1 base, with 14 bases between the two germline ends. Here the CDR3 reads CASNNQGGSGANVLTF. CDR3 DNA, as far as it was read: TGTGCCAGTAATAACCAGGGAGGTTCTGGGGCCAACGTC.

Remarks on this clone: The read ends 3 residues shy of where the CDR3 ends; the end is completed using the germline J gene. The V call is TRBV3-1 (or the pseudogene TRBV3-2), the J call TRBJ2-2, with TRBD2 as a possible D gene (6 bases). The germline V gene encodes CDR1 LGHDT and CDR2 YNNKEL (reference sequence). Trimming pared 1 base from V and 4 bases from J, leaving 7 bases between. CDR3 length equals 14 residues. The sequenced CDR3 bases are TGTGCCAGCAGCCAAGGGAGGGGCACCGGGGAG. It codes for CASSQGRGTGE. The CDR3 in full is CASSQGRGTGELFF.

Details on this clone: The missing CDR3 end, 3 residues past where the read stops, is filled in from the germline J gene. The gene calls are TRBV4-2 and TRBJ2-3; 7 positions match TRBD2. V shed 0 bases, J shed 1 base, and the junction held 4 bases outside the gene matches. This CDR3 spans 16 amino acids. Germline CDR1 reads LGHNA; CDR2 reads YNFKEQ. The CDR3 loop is CASSQDGAGGTDTQYF. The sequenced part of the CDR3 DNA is TGTGCCAGCAGCCAAGATGGGGCGGGGGGCACAGATACG.

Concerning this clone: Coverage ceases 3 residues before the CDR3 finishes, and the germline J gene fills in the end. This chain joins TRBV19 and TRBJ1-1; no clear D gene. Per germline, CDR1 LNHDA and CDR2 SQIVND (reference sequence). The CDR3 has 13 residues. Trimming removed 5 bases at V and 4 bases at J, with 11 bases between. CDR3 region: CASSPGRSTEAFF. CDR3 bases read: TGTGCCAGTAGTCCGGGGAGGAGCACTGAA.

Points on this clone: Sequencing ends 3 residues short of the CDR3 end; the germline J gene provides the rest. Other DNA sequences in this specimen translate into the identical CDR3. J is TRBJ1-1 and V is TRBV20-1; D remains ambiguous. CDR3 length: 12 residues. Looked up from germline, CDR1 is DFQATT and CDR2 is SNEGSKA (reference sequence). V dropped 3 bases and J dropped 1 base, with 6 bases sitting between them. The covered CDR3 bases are TGCAGTGCTAGGCACAGGAACACTGAA. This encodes CSARHRNTE. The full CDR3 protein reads CSARHRNTEAFF.

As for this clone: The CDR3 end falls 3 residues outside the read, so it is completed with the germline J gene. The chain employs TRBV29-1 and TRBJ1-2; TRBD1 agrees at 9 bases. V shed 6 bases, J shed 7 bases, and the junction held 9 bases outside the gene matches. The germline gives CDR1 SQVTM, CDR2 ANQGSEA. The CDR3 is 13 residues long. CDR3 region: CSVGGQGLFGYTF. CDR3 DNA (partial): TGCAGCGTGGGAGGACAGGGGCTTTTTGGC.

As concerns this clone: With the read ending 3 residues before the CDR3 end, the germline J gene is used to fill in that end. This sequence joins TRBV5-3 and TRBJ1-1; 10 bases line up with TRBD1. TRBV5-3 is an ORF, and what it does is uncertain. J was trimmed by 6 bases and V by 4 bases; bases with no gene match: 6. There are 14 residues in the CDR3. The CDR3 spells CARSEDRGGSEAFF. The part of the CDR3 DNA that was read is TGTGCCAGAAGCGAGGACAGGGGGGGTTCTGAA.

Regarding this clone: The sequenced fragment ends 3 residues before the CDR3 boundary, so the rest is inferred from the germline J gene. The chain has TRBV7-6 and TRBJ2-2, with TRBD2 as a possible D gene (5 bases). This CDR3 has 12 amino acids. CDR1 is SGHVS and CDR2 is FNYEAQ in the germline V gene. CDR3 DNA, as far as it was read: TGTGCGACCAGCGCGGGCACCGGGGAG. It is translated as CATSAGTGE. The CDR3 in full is CATSAGTGELFF.

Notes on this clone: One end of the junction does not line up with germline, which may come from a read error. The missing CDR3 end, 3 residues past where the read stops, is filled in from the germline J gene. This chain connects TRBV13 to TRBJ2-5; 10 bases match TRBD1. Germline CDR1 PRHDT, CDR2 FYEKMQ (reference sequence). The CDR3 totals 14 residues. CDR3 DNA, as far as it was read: TGTACCAGCAGCTCGGGACAGGGGAGGGAGACC. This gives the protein CTSSSGQGRET. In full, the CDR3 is CTSSSGQGRETQYF.

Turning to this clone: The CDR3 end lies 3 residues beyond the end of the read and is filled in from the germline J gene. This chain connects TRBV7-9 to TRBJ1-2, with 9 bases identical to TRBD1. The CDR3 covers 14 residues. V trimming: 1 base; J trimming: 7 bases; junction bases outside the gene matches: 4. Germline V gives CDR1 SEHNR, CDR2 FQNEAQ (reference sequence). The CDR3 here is CASSLEQGASGYTF. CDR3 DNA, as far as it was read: TGTGCCAGCAGCTTAGAACAGGGGGCAAGTGGC.

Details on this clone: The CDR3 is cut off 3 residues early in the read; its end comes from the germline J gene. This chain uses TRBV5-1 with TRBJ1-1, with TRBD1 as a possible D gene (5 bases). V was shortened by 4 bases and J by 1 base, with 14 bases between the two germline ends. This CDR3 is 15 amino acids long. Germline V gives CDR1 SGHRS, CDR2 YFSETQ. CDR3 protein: CASSSGTGKNTEAFF. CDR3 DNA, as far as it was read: TGCGCCAGCAGCAGCGGGACGGGTAAGAACACTGAA.

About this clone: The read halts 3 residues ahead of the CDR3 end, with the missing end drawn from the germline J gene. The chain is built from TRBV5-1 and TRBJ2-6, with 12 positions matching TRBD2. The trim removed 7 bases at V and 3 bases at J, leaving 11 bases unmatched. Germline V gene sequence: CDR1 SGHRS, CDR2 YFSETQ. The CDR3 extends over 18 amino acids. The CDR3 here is CASRLAGEVEGGANVLTF. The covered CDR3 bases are TGCGCCAGCCGACTAGCGGGAGAGGTGGAAGGTGGGGCCAACGTC.

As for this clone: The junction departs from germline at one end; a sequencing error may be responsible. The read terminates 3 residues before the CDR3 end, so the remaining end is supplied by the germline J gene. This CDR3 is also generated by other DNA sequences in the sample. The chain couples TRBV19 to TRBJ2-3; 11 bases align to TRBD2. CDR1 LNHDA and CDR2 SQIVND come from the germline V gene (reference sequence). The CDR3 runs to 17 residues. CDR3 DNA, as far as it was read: TGTGCTAGTAGTATGTCAGTAGCGGGGGGGCCCCCAGACACG. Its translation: CASSMSVAGGPPDT. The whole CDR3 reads CASSMSVAGGPPDTQYF.

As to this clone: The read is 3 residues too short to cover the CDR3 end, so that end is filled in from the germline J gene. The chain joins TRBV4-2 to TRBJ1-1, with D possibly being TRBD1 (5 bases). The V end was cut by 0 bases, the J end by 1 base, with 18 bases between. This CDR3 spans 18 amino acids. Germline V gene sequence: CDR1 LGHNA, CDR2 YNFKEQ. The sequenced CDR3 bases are TGTGCCAGCAGCCAAGACAGGGCGGATTTTCTAGGGAACACTGAA. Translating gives CASSQDRADFLGNTE. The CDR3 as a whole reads CASSQDRADFLGNTEAFF.

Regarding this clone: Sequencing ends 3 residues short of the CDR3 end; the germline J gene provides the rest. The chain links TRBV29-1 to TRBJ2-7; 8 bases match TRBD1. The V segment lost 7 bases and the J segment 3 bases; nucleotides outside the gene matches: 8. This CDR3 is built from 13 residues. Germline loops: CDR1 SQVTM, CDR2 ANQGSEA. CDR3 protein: CSAPLGTGYEQYF. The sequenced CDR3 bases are TGCAGCGCCCCGCTCGGGACAGGCTACGAG.

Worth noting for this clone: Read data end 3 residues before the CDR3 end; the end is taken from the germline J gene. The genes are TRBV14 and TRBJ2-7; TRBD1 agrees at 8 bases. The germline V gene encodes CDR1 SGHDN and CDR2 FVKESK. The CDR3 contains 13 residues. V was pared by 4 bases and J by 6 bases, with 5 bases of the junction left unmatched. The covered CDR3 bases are TGTGCCAGCAGCCTCTACGACAGGGGCGAG. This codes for CASSLYDRGE. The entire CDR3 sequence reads CASSLYDRGEQYF.

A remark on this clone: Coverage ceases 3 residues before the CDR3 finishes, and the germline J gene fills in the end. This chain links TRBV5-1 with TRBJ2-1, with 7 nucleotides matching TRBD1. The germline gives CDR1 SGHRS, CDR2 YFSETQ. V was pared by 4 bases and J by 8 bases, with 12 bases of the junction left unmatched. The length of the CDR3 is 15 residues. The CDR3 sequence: CASSPRGSWLDEQFF. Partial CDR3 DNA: TGCGCCAGCAGCCCCAGGGGGAGTTGGTTGGATGAG.

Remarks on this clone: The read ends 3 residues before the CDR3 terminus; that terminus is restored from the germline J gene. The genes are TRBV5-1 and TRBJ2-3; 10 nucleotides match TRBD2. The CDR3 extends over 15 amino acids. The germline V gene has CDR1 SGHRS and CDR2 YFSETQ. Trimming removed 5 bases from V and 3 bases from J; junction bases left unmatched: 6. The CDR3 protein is CASSSSGGQTDTQYF. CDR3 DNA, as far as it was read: TGCGCCAGCAGTTCTAGCGGGGGCCAGACAGATACG. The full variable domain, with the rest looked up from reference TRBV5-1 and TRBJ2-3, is KAGVTQTPRYLIKTRGQQVTLSCSPISGHRSVSWYQQTPGQGLQFLFEYFSETQRNKGNFPGRFSGRQFSNSRSEMNVSTLELGDSALYLCASSSSGGQTDTQYFGPGTRLTVL.

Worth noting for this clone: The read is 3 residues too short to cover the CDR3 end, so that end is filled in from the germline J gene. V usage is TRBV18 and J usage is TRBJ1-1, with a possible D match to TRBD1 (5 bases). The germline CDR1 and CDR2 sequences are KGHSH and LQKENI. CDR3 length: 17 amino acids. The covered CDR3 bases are TGTGCCAGCGTCTCCGGGACTAGCGGGAGGAAGGGAGAGACC. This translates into CASVSGTSGRKGET. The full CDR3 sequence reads CASVSGTSGRKGETAFF.

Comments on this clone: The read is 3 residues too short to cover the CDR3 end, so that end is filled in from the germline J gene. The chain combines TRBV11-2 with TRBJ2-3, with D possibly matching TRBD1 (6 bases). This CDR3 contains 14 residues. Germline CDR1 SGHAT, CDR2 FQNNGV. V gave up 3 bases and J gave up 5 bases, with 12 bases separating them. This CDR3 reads CASSFDDRRDTQYF. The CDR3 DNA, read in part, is TGTGCCAGCAGCTTTGATGACAGGAGAGATACG.